At least ten counts were recorded for the clone carrying this TCR beta chain. Its antigen is not known. Sequencing libraries for TCR beta were prepared with iRepertoire HTBI primers and Arm-PCR of CDR3 regions. TCRdb re-derived calls from the multiplex PCR reads in MiXCR, one entry per CDR3 protein. The table shows approximately 500,000 distinct CDR3 sequences, with about a fifth occurring only once. The data were taken from a study of regulatory T cells in long-lasting Graves disease. This CDR3 is built from 12 residues. V shed 7 bases and J shed 0 bases, with 4 bases lying between them. Time point in this sample: persistent/refractory GD, antithyroid drugs over 5 years with positive TRAb. PBMC-extracted RNA yielded the TCR library. General study results and limits: Lower TCR diversity was seen in persistent Graves' patients than in newly diagnosed ones.

The chain employs TRBV12-3 or TRBV12-4 and TRBJ1-3; D is ambiguous. This specimen was peripheral blood mononuclear cells (PBMCs), taken when the disease was refractory, from a patient treated with antithyroid drugs. The TCR originated in a female donor with Graves disease. The CDR3 region has the DNA TGTGCCAGCACCCACTCTGGAAACACCATATATTTT. It codes for CASTHSGNTIYF.